This passage covers 31 T cell receptor beta chains from one sample sequenced in a study of blood T cell repertoires in COVID-19. Only in-frame clones appear in the TCRdb table, and some are missing; sequencing was by immunoSEQ multiplex PCR. The data hold under 250,000 clones, with about 78% observed a single time. The sequenced material came from peripheral blood. Receptor source: a woman between 70 and 85 years old with acute or convalescent COVID-19.

The V call is TRBV3-1 (or the pseudogene TRBV3-2), the J call TRBJ1-4; TRBD1 matches at 7 bases. This CDR3 is built from 13 residues. The germline V gene encodes CDR1 LGHDT and CDR2 YNNKEL (reference sequence). V dropped 4 bases and J dropped 8; count of bases not matched to a gene: 4. CDR3 nucleotide sequence: TGTGCCAGCAGCCCCACAGGGGACGAAAAACTGTTTTTT. Translation gives CASSPTGDEKLFF.

The chain couples TRBV24-1 to TRBJ1-2, with 7 nucleotides matching TRBD1. This CDR3 has 15 amino acids. J gave up 4 bases and V 2 bases, and 6 bases lay outside the gene matches. The germline CDR1 and CDR2 sequences are KGHDR and SFDVKD. CDR3 sequence reads: CATSDSTGPGYGYTF. The CDR3 DNA is TGTGCCACCAGTGATTCGACAGGGCCCGGCTATGGCTACACCTTC.

The genes are TRBV6-4 and TRBJ2-3; D gene ambiguous. With 2 bases removed from V and 6 bases from J, the gap between germline ends came to 9 bases. Germline CDR1 and CDR2: MRHNA and SNTAGT. There are 13 residues in the CDR3. For the CDR3, the DNA is TGTGCCAGCAGTGACCAACTGTTTGATACGCAGTATTTT. Translating gives CASSDQLFDTQYF.

The rearrangement joins TRBV5-1 to TRBJ1-2, with TRBD1 matching over 9 bases. V shed 5 bases, J shed 1 base, and the junction held 3 bases outside the gene matches. The length of the CDR3 is 14 residues. Germline CDR1 reads SGHRS; CDR2 reads YFSETQ. CDR3 coding DNA: TGCGCCAGCAGTTCGGGACAGGGTAACTATGGCTACACCTTC. It translates to CASSSGQGNYGYTF.

This rearrangement joins TRBV19 to TRBJ2-2, with a weak D call TRBD1 (6 bases). From germline, CDR1 is LNHDA and CDR2 SQIVND (reference sequence). The CDR3 length is 17 residues. V was cut by 1 base and J by 0 bases, with 12 bases left in between. CDR3 sequence reads: CASSIGRQVSNTGELFF. CDR3 nucleotide sequence: TGTGCCAGTAGTATAGGAAGACAGGTATCGAACACCGGGGAGCTGTTTTTT.

This rearrangement joins TRBV28 to TRBJ2-5; TRBD2 agrees at 7 bases. This CDR3 is built from 14 residues. CDR1 MDHEN and CDR2 SYDVKM come from the germline V gene. V was clipped by 2 bases and J by 7 bases; unmatched bases: 7. CDR3 nucleotides: TGTGCCAGCAGTTTAGCGGGAGCCGACGGGACCCAGTACTTC. Encoded protein: CASSLAGADGTQYF.

The CDR3 DNA reads TGTGCCAGCAGCCTTCTTTACGGGATGATTAACTATGGCTACACCTTC. This translates into CASSLLYGMINYGYTF. The V call is TRBV11-2, the J call TRBJ1-2, with D uncertain. Germline CDR1 and CDR2: SGHAT and FQNNGV. With 5 bases removed from V and 1 base from J, the gap between germline ends came to 17 bases. This CDR3 region has 16 residues. The complete variable domain, with remaining parts taken from reference TRBV11-2 and TRBJ1-2, reads EAGVAQSPRYKIIEKRQSVAFWCNPISGHATLYWYQQILGQGPKLLIQFQNNGVVDDSQLPKDRFSAERLKGVDSTLKIQPAKLEDSAVYLCASSLLYGMINYGYTFGSGTRLTVV.

The J gene is TRBJ2-1, the V gene TRBV5-4; D call uncertain. Germline CDR1 reads SGHNT; CDR2 reads YYREEE (reference sequence). This CDR3 is 17 amino acids long. The V and J ends lost 0 bases and 1 base respectively, with 14 bases between them. For the CDR3, the DNA is TGTGCCAGCAGCTTGGCCACTGGAGTTTTATCCTACAATGAGCAGTTCTTC. Protein sequence: CASSLATGVLSYNEQFF.

V usage is TRBV2 and J usage is TRBJ2-7; 7 positions match TRBD2. V shed 4 bases and J 7 bases; nucleotides not matched to a gene: 7. The length of the CDR3 is 13 residues. Germline CDR1 is SNHLY and CDR2 is FYNNEI. This CDR3 is CASSAWTRGEQYF. The CDR3 DNA reads TGTGCCAGCAGTGCCTGGACTAGAGGTGAGCAGTACTTC.

The rearrangement links TRBV11-3 to TRBJ1-1; D unclear. The CDR3 is 13 amino acids. Trimming removed 2 bases from V and 1 base from J, with 5 bases in between. CDR1 SGHNT and CDR2 YENEEA come from the germline V gene. CDR3 region: CASSLSQNTEAFF. DNA of the CDR3: TGTGCCAGCAGCTTAAGCCAGAACACTGAAGCTTTCTTT.

The chain is built from TRBV13 and TRBJ2-3, with TRBD2 as a possible D gene (5 bases). CDR3 length equals 12 residues. With 8 bases removed from V and 2 bases from J, the gap between germline ends came to 8 bases. The germline V gene encodes CDR1 PRHDT and CDR2 FYEKMQ (reference sequence). The DNA for the CDR3 is TGTGCCAGCTCGGGAACCACAGATACGCAGTATTTT. As protein: CASSGTTDTQYF.

The chain uses TRBV5-1 and TRBJ2-5; 10 bases align to TRBD1. Germline V CDR1 and CDR2: SGHRS, YFSETQ. There are 16 residues in the CDR3. Losses at the gene ends were 4 bases for V and 2 bases for J; bases not matched to a gene: 8. CDR3 loop: CASSKGQGTQQETQYF. The CDR3 DNA follows: TGCGCCAGCAGCAAGGGACAGGGGACACAACAAGAGACCCAGTACTTC. Together with reference TRBV5-1 and TRBJ2-5, the CDR3 gives the full variable domain: KAGVTQTPRYLIKTRGQQVTLSCSPISGHRSVSWYQQTPGQGLQFLFEYFSETQRNKGNFPGRFSGRQFSNSRSEMNVSTLELGDSALYLCASSKGQGTQQETQYFGPGTRLLVL.

As to this clone: At the DNA level, this CDR3 is encoded by other sequences in the same sample as well. The rearrangement links TRBV5-4 to TRBJ1-1, with 8 bases lining up with TRBD1. The CDR3 runs to 14 residues. Germline assignment: CDR1 SGHNT and CDR2 YYREEE (reference sequence). Losses at the gene ends were 4 bases for V and 0 bases for J; bases not matched to a gene: 2. The CDR3 sequence: CASSLGQVNTEAFF. DNA for the CDR3: TGTGCCAGCAGCCTGGGACAGGTGAACACTGAAGCTTTCTTT.

The chain uses TRBV6-1 and TRBJ2-7; tentative D call: TRBD2 (5 bases). The CDR3 totals 13 residues. V gave up 3 bases and J gave up 4 bases, with 10 bases separating them. Per germline, CDR1 MNHNS and CDR2 SASEGT. CDR3 sequence: CASSDGLSYEQYF. CDR3 in DNA: TGTGCCAGCAGTGACGGACTCTCATACGAGCAGTACTTC.

The J gene is TRBJ2-2, the V gene TRBV5-1, with 9 bases identical to TRBD2. The CDR3 covers 15 residues. V lost 4 bases, J lost 5 bases, and 6 bases stayed unmatched. Germline V CDR1 and CDR2: SGHRS, YFSETQ. The CDR3 sequence: CASSPLAGRTGELFF. CDR3 sequence (DNA): TGCGCCAGCAGCCCCCTAGCGGGAAGGACCGGGGAGCTGTTTTTT.

The rearrangement joins TRBV7-9 to TRBJ2-7; perhaps TRBD2 as D (5 bases). Trimming removed 7 bases from V and 4 bases from J, with 14 bases in between. Per germline, CDR1 SEHNR and CDR2 FQNEAQ (reference sequence). The CDR3 is 13 residues long. CDR3 residues: CASTLVGGYEQYF. CDR3 nucleotides: TGTGCCAGCACTTTAGTCGGAGGTTACGAGCAGTACTTC.

The rearrangement links TRBV18 to TRBJ2-5; possibly TRBD2 for D (6 bases). The germline V gene encodes CDR1 KGHSH and CDR2 LQKENI. The CDR3 is 17 amino acids. V shed 0 bases and J shed 0 bases, with 14 bases lying between them. The CDR3 loop is CASSPPKGRGYQETQYF. CDR3 coding DNA: TGTGCCAGCTCACCACCGAAGGGTCGGGGGTACCAAGAGACCCAGTACTTC.

The chain has TRBV5-5 and TRBJ2-7; tentative D call: TRBD2 (5 bases). The CDR3 covers 15 residues. Germline V lookup: CDR1 SGHKS, CDR2 YYEKEE (reference sequence). V gave up 0 bases and J gave up 3 bases, with 13 bases separating them. The CDR3 region has the DNA TGTGCCAGCAGCTTGGGCCGAGGAGGACTCTACGAGCAGTACTTC. It specifies CASSLGRGGLYEQYF. Full variable domain (outside the CDR3, taken from reference TRBV5-5 and TRBJ2-7): DAGVTQSPTHLIKTRGQQVTLRCSPISGHKSVSWYQQVLGQGPQFIFQYYEKEERGRGNFPDRFSARQFPNYSSELNVNALLLGDSALYLCASSLGRGGLYEQYFGPGTRLTVT.

The V and J genes are TRBV19 and TRBJ1-1, with D possibly being TRBD1 (6 bases). This CDR3 comprises 15 residues. V lost 4 bases and J lost 1, with 13 bases in between. Germline V gene lookup returns CDR1 LNHDA and CDR2 SQIVND (reference sequence). The CDR3 loop is CASSTNGGENTEAFF. The CDR3 nucleotides are TGTGCCAGTAGTACCAATGGGGGCGAGAACACTGAAGCTTTCTTT.

The gene calls are TRBV2 and TRBJ1-4, with unresolved D. Trimming took 4 bases from V and 5 from J, leaving 8 bases between them. Germline V gene data show CDR1 as SNHLY and CDR2 as FYNNEI. The CDR3 runs 13 residues. The CDR3 reads CASSVNGNEKLFF. The DNA of the CDR3 is TGTGCCAGCAGTGTGAACGGGAATGAAAAACTGTTTTTT.

This clone was counted a single time. The chain combines TRBV21-1 with TRBJ1-3; the table's TRBD1 call for D was not verified on the DNA. TRBV21-1 is a pseudogene locus. The CDR3 length is 17 residues. The CDR3 loop reads CASTTRDRGASGHTIYF. The CDR3 DNA is TGTGCCAGCACCACCCGGGACAGGGGGGCCTCCGGACACACCATATATTTT.

The table lists this clone with a few counts. The CDR3 sequence: CATSDPAAFYGYTF. CDR3 in DNA: TGTGCCACCAGTGACCCCGCCGCGTTCTATGGCTACACCTTC. The chain is built from TRBV24-1 and TRBJ1-2; no clear D gene. The germline V gene encodes CDR1 KGHDR and CDR2 SFDVKD. The CDR3 is made up of 14 amino acids. V lost 4 bases and J 4 bases, leaving 12 bases between the germline ends.

The chain carries TRBV5-1 and TRBJ2-5, with D possibly being TRBD2 (6 bases). This CDR3 contains 13 residues. Germline CDR1 and CDR2: SGHRS and YFSETQ. Trimming shortened V by 0 bases and J by 4 bases, and 7 bases separated the two germline ends. The CDR3 sequence is CASSLAGVETQYF. CDR3 coding DNA: TGCGCCAGCAGCTTGGCGGGAGTAGAGACCCAGTACTTC. The full variable domain, its missing parts supplied by reference TRBV5-1 and TRBJ2-5, is KAGVTQTPRYLIKTRGQQVTLSCSPISGHRSVSWYQQTPGQGLQFLFEYFSETQRNKGNFPGRFSGRQFSNSRSEMNVSTLELGDSALYLCASSLAGVETQYFGPGTRLLVL.

The CDR3 nucleotides read TGTGCCAGCAGTTCGGACAGGTCGAGGGGCTACACCTTC. Protein sequence: CASSSDRSRGYTF. The genes are TRBV27 and TRBJ1-2; 7 positions match TRBD1. The CDR3 has 13 residues. Germline CDR1 MNHEY, CDR2 SMNVEV (reference sequence). V was pared by 4 bases and J by 8 bases, with 7 bases of the junction left unmatched.

With respect to this clone: This CDR3 is also generated by other DNA sequences in the sample. The chain couples TRBV7-3 to TRBJ2-2; perhaps TRBD2 as D (5 bases). V was shortened by 5 bases and J by 2 bases, with 21 bases between the two germline ends. This CDR3 region has 18 residues. CDR1 is SGHTA and CDR2 is FQGTGA in the germline V gene. The CDR3 DNA follows: TGTGCCAGCAGCCCCCGGAGAATCCGGGGTCCTAACACCGGGGAGCTGTTTTTT. As protein: CASSPRRIRGPNTGELFF.

The chain joins TRBV5-4 to TRBJ1-2, with 9 bases aligning to TRBD1. CDR3 length: 16 residues. The germline CDR1 and CDR2 sequences are SGHNT and YYREEE (reference sequence). V lost 4 bases, J lost 1 base, and 8 bases stayed unmatched. CDR3 loop: CASSNQWTGVNYGYTF. The CDR3, as DNA: TGTGCCAGCAGCAACCAATGGACAGGGGTTAACTATGGCTACACCTTC.

This clone was recorded a few times. The V call is TRBV5-4, the J call TRBJ1-1; TRBD1 is a possible D gene (5 bases). V lost 1 base and J lost 9, with 13 bases in between. Germline assignment: CDR1 SGHNT and CDR2 YYREEE (reference sequence). The CDR3 is 13 residues long. CDR3 coding DNA: TGTGCCAGCAGCTTGAACGGGGGAGGTAAAGCTTTCTTT. Translation gives CASSLNGGGKAFF.

The rearrangement joins TRBV5-8 to TRBJ1-3, with no clear D. Trimming removed 4 bases at V and 2 bases at J, with 16 bases between. CDR1 SGHTS and CDR2 YDEGEE come from the germline V gene. The CDR3 consists of 16 residues. For the CDR3, the DNA is TGTGCCAGCAGCCCGCTTCCCACTATCGCTGGAAACACCATATATTTT. Translated, it gives CASSPLPTIAGNTIYF. The whole variable domain, remainder taken from reference TRBV5-8 and TRBJ1-3, is EAGVTQSPTHLIKTRGQQATLRCSPISGHTSVYWYQQALGLGLQFLLWYDEGEERNRGNFPPRFSGRQFPNYSSELNVNALELEDSALYLCASSPLPTIAGNTIYFGEGSWLTVV.

The V gene is TRBV5-1, the J gene TRBJ2-7; D is uncertain. V lost 1 base to trimming and J lost 3 bases, with 32 bases between them. Germline CDR1 and CDR2: SGHRS and YFSETQ. CDR3 length: 21 residues. Here the CDR3 reads CASSLQTVAAGSTGPFYEQYF. In DNA form, the CDR3 reads TGCGCCAGCAGCTTGCAAACTGTCGCCGCCGGGTCCACTGGCCCCTTCTACGAGCAGTACTTC.

The chain has TRBV7-2 and TRBJ1-5; 7 bases agree with TRBD1. The V segment lost 3 bases and the J segment 4 bases; nucleotides outside the gene matches: 0. CDR3 length equals 13 residues. CDR1 is SGHTA, CDR2 FQGNSA, per germline. This CDR3 is CASSLTGNQPQHF. CDR3 sequence (DNA): TGTGCCAGCAGCTTGACAGGGAATCAGCCCCAGCATTTT.

This clone came up a few times. The rearrangement links TRBV5-1 to TRBJ1-6; weak D call: TRBD1 (5 bases). CDR3 size: 14 residues. Per the germline V gene, CDR1 is SGHRS and CDR2 is YFSETQ. V lost 0 bases and J lost 10, with 11 bases in between. CDR3 sequence: CASSLGQYGSPLHF. CDR3 DNA sequence: TGCGCCAGCAGCTTGGGACAGTACGGATCACCCCTCCACTTT.